The rows below give T cell receptor beta chains drawn from one sample of a study of cytomegalovirus exposure and HLA in healthy donors. TCRdb keeps only in-frame clones here, not all; method: immunoSEQ multiplex PCR. The sample consists of around 150,000 clones, about 75% of them appearing once. The sequenced sample consisted of PBMCs. The source of these receptors is a female donor in good health and CMV-seronegative. The CDR3 runs from the conserved cysteine through the conserved F or W. Each record gives: V gene, J gene, CDR3 protein.

V gene: TRBV5-1
J gene: TRBJ1-2
CDR3 protein: CASSTGQGAIYGYTF

V gene: TRBV7-2
J gene: TRBJ2-1
CDR3 protein: CASSLAGGKNEQFF

V gene: TRBV9
J gene: TRBJ1-2
CDR3 protein: CASSVDLQGAGDGYTF

V gene: TRBV2
J gene: TRBJ2-1
CDR3 protein: CASSDPGSYNEQFF

V gene: TRBV5-1
J gene: TRBJ2-3
CDR3 protein: CATMRAGGTDTQYF

V gene: TRBV19
J gene: TRBJ1-2
CDR3 protein: CASSIGQGAFGYTF

V gene: TRBV19
J gene: TRBJ1-1
CDR3 protein: CASSIDPGGRAEAFF

V gene: TRBV2
J gene: TRBJ1-5
CDR3 protein: CASSEGQPNQPQHF

V gene: TRBV6-6
J gene: TRBJ1-2
CDR3 protein: CASSYPQGMMVVYTF

V gene: TRBV5-1
J gene: TRBJ2-7
CDR3 protein: CASSFSSGRALGGSYEQYF

V gene: TRBV5-4
J gene: TRBJ2-5
CDR3 protein: CASSLGGTRSETQYF

V gene: TRBV4-1
J gene: TRBJ2-1
CDR3 protein: CASSQDRAGDNEQFF

V gene: TRBV5-1
J gene: TRBJ1-2
CDR3 protein: CASSFEGDGYTF

V gene: TRBV5-6
J gene: TRBJ1-2
CDR3 protein: CASFIRGTPGYTF

V gene: TRBV2
J gene: TRBJ2-7
CDR3 protein: CASSGYSGISTYEQYF

V gene: TRBV19
J gene: TRBJ2-7
CDR3 protein: CASSPFWESSYEQYF

V gene: TRBV7-3
J gene: TRBJ1-2
CDR3 protein: CASSFDGRSGYTF

V gene: TRBV5-4
J gene: TRBJ2-1
CDR3 protein: CASSRRGGNHNEQFF

V gene: TRBV30
J gene: TRBJ1-1
CDR3 protein: CAWSRLGGEAFF

V gene: TRBV5-4
J gene: TRBJ2-1
CDR3 protein: CASSERTSGRWGEQFF

V gene: TRBV2
J gene: TRBJ2-7
CDR3 protein: CASRRGGKIYEQYF

V gene: TRBV7-9
J gene: TRBJ2-3
CDR3 protein: CAGGQGTDTQYF

V gene: TRBV9
J gene: TRBJ1-2
CDR3 protein: CASSARATGGVYGYTF

V gene: TRBV15
J gene: TRBJ1-2
CDR3 protein: CATSSDSYGYTF

V gene: TRBV5-6
J gene: TRBJ1-1
CDR3 protein: CASSLGTVTEAFF

V gene: TRBV5-6
J gene: TRBJ2-3
CDR3 protein: CASSFSGITDTQYF

V gene: TRBV13
J gene: TRBJ2-3
CDR3 protein: CASSLRASTDTQYF

V gene: TRBV19
J gene: TRBJ2-5
CDR3 protein: CASSIPPGTQYF

V gene: TRBV29-1
J gene: TRBJ2-2
CDR3 protein: CSVHGTSGGRGELFF

V gene: TRBV7-8
J gene: TRBJ1-1
CDR3 protein: CASSPHLTGGGDTEAFF

V gene: TRBV7-2
J gene: TRBJ2-7
CDR3 protein: CASSVEGTPSYEQYF

V gene: TRBV25-1
J gene: TRBJ1-1
CDR3 protein: CASTKTGGRAFF

V gene: TRBV6-1
J gene: TRBJ1-5
CDR3 protein: CASAGQDSNQPQHF

V gene: TRBV28
J gene: TRBJ2-1
CDR3 protein: CASSLFMLGGNTNNEQFF

V gene: TRBV2
J gene: TRBJ2-5
CDR3 protein: CASSRGREAQYF

V gene: TRBV30
J gene: TRBJ1-3
CDR3 protein: CAWSLFTGVSGNTIYF

V gene: TRBV20-1
J gene: TRBJ2-3
CDR3 protein: CSGGVRTQYF

V gene: TRBV5-1
J gene: TRBJ2-2
CDR3 protein: CASSIGTGYTGELFF

V gene: TRBV11-2
J gene: TRBJ1-1
CDR3 protein: CASSPPRRGPTEAFF

V gene: TRBV30
J gene: TRBJ1-2
CDR3 protein: CAWSTGFNYGYTF

V gene: TRBV10-1
J gene: TRBJ2-7
CDR3 protein: CASTELAGAYEQYF

V gene: TRBV4-2
J gene: TRBJ1-1
CDR3 protein: CASSQDGGRNTEAFF

V gene: TRBV19
J gene: TRBJ2-5
CDR3 protein: CASSITGLETQYF

V gene: TRBV7-9
J gene: TRBJ1-6
CDR3 protein: CASSRWTGGLGSPLHF

V gene: TRBV14
J gene: TRBJ2-7
CDR3 protein: CASSQGRGVEQYF

V gene: TRBV6-5
J gene: TRBJ1-5
CDR3 protein: CASSSRFQPQHF

V gene: TRBV5-1
J gene: TRBJ2-3
CDR3 protein: CASSPGTGSTDTQYF

V gene: TRBV6-1
J gene: TRBJ1-2
CDR3 protein: CASSWPRGYTF

V gene: TRBV7-9
J gene: TRBJ2-2
CDR3 protein: CASSLSGHTGELFF

V gene: TRBV19
J gene: TRBJ1-1
CDR3 protein: CASSIDRGGRTEAFF

V gene: TRBV10-3
J gene: TRBJ2-1
CDR3 protein: CATTTSNEQFF

V gene: TRBV18
J gene: TRBJ2-7
CDR3 protein: CASSPAELKTYEQYF

V gene: TRBV5-1
J gene: TRBJ2-7
CDR3 protein: CASSLGDRDRYEQYF

V gene: TRBV29-1
J gene: TRBJ1-1
CDR3 protein: CSVGGGWGTMNTEAFF

V gene: TRBV5-4
J gene: TRBJ2-6
CDR3 protein: CASSLGLRTSGANVLTF